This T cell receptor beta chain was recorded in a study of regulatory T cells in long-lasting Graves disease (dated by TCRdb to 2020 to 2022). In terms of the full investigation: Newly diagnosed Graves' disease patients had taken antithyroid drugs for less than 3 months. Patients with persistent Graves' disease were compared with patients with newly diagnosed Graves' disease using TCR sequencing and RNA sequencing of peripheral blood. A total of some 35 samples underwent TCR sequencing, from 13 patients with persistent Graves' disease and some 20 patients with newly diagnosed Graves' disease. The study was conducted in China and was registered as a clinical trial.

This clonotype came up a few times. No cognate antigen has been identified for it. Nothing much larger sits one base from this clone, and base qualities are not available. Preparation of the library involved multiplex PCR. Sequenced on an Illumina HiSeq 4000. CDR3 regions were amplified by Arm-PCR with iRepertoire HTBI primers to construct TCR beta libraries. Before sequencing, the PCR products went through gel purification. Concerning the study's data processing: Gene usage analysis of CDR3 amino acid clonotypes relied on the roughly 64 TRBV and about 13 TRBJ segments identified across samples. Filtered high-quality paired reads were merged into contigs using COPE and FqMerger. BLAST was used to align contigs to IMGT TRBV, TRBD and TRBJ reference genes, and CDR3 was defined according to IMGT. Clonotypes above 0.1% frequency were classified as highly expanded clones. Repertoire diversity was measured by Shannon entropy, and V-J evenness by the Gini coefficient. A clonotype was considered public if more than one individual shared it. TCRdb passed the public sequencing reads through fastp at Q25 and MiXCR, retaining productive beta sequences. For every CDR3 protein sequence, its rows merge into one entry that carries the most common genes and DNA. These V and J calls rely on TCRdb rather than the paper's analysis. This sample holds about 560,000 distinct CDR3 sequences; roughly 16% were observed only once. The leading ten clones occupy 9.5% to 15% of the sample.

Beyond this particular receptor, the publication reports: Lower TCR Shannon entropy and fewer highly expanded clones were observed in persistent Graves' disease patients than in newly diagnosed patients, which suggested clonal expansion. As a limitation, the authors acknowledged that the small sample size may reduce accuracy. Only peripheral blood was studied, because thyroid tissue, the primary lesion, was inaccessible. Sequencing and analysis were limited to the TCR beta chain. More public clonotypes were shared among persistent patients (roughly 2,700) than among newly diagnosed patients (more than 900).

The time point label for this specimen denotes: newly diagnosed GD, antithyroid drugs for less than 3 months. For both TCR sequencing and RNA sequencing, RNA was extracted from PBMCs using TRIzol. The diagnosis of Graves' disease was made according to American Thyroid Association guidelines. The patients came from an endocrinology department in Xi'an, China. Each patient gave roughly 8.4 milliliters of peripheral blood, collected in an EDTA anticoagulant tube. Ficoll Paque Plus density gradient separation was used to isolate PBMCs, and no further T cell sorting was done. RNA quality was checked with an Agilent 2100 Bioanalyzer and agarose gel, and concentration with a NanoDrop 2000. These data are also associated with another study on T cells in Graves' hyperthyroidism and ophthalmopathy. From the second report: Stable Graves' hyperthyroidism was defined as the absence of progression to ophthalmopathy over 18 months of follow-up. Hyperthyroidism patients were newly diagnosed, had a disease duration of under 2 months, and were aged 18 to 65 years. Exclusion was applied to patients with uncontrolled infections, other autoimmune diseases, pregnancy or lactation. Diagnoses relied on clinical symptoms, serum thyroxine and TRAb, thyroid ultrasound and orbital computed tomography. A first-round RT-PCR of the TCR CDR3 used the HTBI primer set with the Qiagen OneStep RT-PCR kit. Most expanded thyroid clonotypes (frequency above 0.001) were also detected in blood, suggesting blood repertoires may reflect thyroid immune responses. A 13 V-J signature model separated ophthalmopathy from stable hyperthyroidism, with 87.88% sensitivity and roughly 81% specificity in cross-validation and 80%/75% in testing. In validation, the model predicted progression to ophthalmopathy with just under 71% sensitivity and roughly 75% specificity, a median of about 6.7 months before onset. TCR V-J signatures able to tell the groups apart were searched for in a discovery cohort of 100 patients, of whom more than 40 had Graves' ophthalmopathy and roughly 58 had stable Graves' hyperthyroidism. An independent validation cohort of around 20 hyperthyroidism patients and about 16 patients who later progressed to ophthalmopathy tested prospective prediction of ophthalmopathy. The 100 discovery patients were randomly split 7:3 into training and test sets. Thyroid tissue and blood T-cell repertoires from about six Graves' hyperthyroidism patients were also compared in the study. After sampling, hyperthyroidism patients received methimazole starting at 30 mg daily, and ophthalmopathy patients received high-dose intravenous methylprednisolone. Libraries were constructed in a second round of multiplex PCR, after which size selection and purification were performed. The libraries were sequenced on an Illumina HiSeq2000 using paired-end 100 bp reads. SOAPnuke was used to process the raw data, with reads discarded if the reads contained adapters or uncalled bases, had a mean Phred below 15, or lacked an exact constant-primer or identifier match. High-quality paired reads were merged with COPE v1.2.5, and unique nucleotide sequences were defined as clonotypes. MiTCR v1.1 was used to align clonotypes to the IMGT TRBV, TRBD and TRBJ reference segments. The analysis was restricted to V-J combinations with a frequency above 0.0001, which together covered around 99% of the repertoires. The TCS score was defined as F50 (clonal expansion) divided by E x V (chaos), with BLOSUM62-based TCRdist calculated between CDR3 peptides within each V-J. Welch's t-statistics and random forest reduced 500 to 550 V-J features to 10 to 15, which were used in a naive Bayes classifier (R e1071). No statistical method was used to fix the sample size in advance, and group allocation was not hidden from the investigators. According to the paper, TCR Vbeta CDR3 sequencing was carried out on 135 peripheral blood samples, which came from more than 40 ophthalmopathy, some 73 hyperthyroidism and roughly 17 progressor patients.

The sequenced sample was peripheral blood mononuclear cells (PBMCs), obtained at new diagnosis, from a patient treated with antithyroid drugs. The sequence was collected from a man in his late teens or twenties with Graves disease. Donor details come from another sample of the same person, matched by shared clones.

The nucleotide sequence is TGTGCCAGTAGTCCGGGACAGGGGGGACTTCGGAACACCGGGGAGCTGTTTTTT. Its protein is CASSPGQGGLRNTGELFF. The rearranged chain carries TRBV19 and TRBJ2-2, with 11 central nucleotides matching TRBD1. CDR1 and CDR2, per the germline V gene (reference sequence), are LNHDA and SQIVND. Spanning cysteine to phenylalanine, the CDR3 consists of 18 amino acids. Only the CDR3 region is kept as DNA, spanning 54 bases read in frame from base 1. Ends trimmed: V by 5 bases, J by 1 base; bases unmatched to a gene: 9.